These 24 T cell receptor beta chains originate from one sample sequenced in a study of T cell clonality in common variable immunodeficiency. Sequencing used immunoSEQ multiplex PCR; TCRdb keeps in-frame clones, though not all of them. The table lists about 37,000 clones, with no singletons. Sequences were obtained from peripheral blood mononuclear cells. The origin of the receptors is a person aged 18 to 69 in good health.

This clone was found many times. The CDR3 goes on 3 residues after the read ends, and that part is filled in from the germline J gene. The chain links TRBV6-7 to TRBJ2-5; D is uncertain. TRBV6-7 is filed as an ORF, its function uncertain. The CDR3 is made up of 10 amino acids. Between the trimmed V and J ends, which lost 10 bases and 7 bases, there was a span of 10 bases. Here the CDR3 reads CATPIATQYF. CDR3 DNA (partial): TGTGCCACCCCTATTGCGACC.

This clone came up a few times. The CDR3 protein is CGMMGTGHNQPQHF. The covered CDR3 bases are TGCGGCATGATGGGGACAGGGCACAATCAGCCC. This sequence joins TRBV20-1 and TRBJ1-5; 9 bases are a match to TRBD1. The read falls 3 residues short of the CDR3 end, and the missing part is taken from the germline J gene. Germline V CDR1 and CDR2: DFQATT, SNEGSKA (reference sequence). The CDR3 extends over 14 amino acids.

This clone was picked up many times. The CDR3 is cut off 3 residues early in the read; its end comes from the germline J gene. The V gene is TRBV7-2, the J gene TRBJ2-3, with 7 bases fitting TRBD1. Germline CDR1 SGHTA, CDR2 FQGNSA. The CDR3 loop spans 10 amino acids. CDR3 protein: CASRQGSQYF. CDR3 DNA, as far as it was read: TGTGCCAGCAGACAGGGGTCG.

This clone was seen more than once but under ten times. Sequencing ends 3 residues short of the CDR3 end; the germline J gene provides the rest. J is TRBJ2-1 and V is TRBV2; D possibly corresponds to TRBD1 (6 bases). Germline loops: CDR1 SNHLY, CDR2 FYNNEI. CDR3 length: 15 residues. V was cut by 11 bases and J by 1 base, with 18 bases left in between. CDR3 in amino acids: CAGSVQGRSYNEQFF. The sequenced CDR3 bases are TGTGCCGGATCAGTACAGGGTCGTTCCTACAATGAG.

This clone counts as medium-sized. The read halts 3 residues ahead of the CDR3 end, with the missing end drawn from the germline J gene. The V call is TRBV20-1, the J call TRBJ1-1; D might be TRBD1 (5 bases). This CDR3 is 15 amino acids long. V lost 1 base to trimming and J lost 3 bases, with 15 bases between them. Germline CDR1 DFQATT, CDR2 SNEGSKA (reference sequence). CDR3 loop: CSARATDQGDTEAFF. The CDR3 DNA, read in part, is TGCAGTGCTAGAGCCACGGACCAAGGGGACACTGAA.

This clone was detected many times. The read finishes 3 residues shy of the CDR3 end, and the germline J gene is used to complete it. The genes are TRBV20-1 and TRBJ1-2; TRBD1 might be the D (5 bases). The CDR3 has 13 amino acids. CDR1 is DFQATT, CDR2 SNEGSKA, per germline (reference sequence). Deletions cut 3 bases from V and 1 base from J, with 9 bases between. The DNA read from the CDR3 is TGCAGTGCTAGTTCTAGGGGTAACTATGGC. Protein sequence: CSASSRGNYG. The entire CDR3 reads CSASSRGNYGYTF.

This clone was seen ten or more times. Read data end 3 residues before the CDR3 end; the end is taken from the germline J gene. The J gene is TRBJ2-1, the V gene TRBV12-5, with 11 positions matching TRBD2. The junction had 4 bases not matched to a gene; V was cut back by 1 base and J by 5 bases. The CDR3 has 16 residues. Germline CDR1 reads LGHNT; CDR2 reads FRNRAP. The CDR3 sequence is CASGLATSGNHNEQFF. The CDR3 DNA, read in part, is TGTGCTAGTGGTTTGGCGACTAGCGGGAACCACAATGAG.

This clone has ten or more counts. The read ends 3 residues early relative to the CDR3; the germline J gene fills the gap. The J gene is TRBJ1-1, the V gene TRBV20-1, with 7 bases that match TRBD1. V trimming: 6 bases; J trimming: 2 bases; junction bases outside the gene matches: 9. The CDR3 runs 14 residues. Per germline, CDR1 DFQATT and CDR2 SNEGSKA (reference sequence). The CDR3 bases that were read are TGCAGTGCGGTACCCGGGACAGTCAACACTGAA. Protein: CSAVPGTVNTE. The CDR3 in its entirety is CSAVPGTVNTEAFF.

This clone was seen at least ten times. The read comes to an end 3 residues before the CDR3 does, leaving the germline J gene to fill in the end. The chain recombines TRBV2 with TRBJ2-7; 11 nucleotides line up with TRBD2. CDR3 size: 17 residues. The trim removed 3 bases at V and 3 bases at J, leaving 10 bases unmatched. Germline CDR1 reads SNHLY; CDR2 reads FYNNEI. CDR3 region: CASSEALLAGADYEQYF. Partial CDR3 DNA: TGTGCCAGCAGTGAGGCCTTACTAGCGGGAGCTGACTACGAG.

This clone was detected many times. Read data end 3 residues before the CDR3 end; the end is taken from the germline J gene. The chain recombines TRBV18 with TRBJ2-7, with 10 bases lining up with TRBD2. V gave up 6 bases and J gave up 0 bases; unmatched junction bases: 2. Germline CDR1 KGHSH, CDR2 LQKENI. The CDR3 has 14 residues. The sequenced CDR3 bases are TGTGCCAGCTCCGGGACTAGCGACTCCTACGAG. Protein: CASSGTSDSYE. From start to end, the CDR3 is CASSGTSDSYEQYF.

This clone showed up many times. The CDR3 goes on 3 residues after the read ends, and that part is filled in from the germline J gene. V usage is TRBV5-1 and J usage is TRBJ1-1, with TRBD1 identical over 7 bases. Germline lookup yields CDR1 SGHRS and CDR2 YFSETQ. The CDR3 spans 12 residues. Incomplete CDR3 DNA: TGCGCCAGCAGCTTCTCACAGGGGGAA. Protein sequence: CASSFSQGE. In full, the CDR3 reads CASSFSQGEAFF.

This clone was counted at least ten times. The read stops 3 residues short of the end of the CDR3; the missing end is completed from the germline J gene. This rearrangement joins TRBV5-1 to TRBJ1-3; the match to TRBD1 covers 9 bases. CDR3 length: 13 residues. With 6 bases clipped from V and 8 bases from J, the junction kept 6 bases outside the gene matches. Germline assignment: CDR1 SGHRS and CDR2 YFSETQ. CDR3 DNA, as far as it was read: TGCGCCAGCACCATGGACAGGGGACACACC. Translation: CASTMDRGHT. Given in full, the CDR3 is CASTMDRGHTIYF.

At least ten counts were recorded for this clone. The read gets to within 3 residues of the CDR3 end, and the germline J gene fills in the rest. The chain is built from TRBV18 and TRBJ2-7; D unresolved. V gave up 4 bases and J gave up 2 bases, with 18 bases separating them. Per the germline V gene, CDR1 is KGHSH and CDR2 is LQKENI. The CDR3 extends over 16 amino acids. CDR3 DNA (partial): TGTGCCAGCTCACTTACCTCTTCAGTCGCCGCCTACGAG. Translated, it gives CASSLTSSVAAYE. The whole CDR3 protein is CASSLTSSVAAYEQYF.

Many counts were recorded for this clone. The sequenced fragment ends 3 residues before the CDR3 boundary, so the rest is inferred from the germline J gene. The chain links TRBV7-9 to TRBJ2-7, with 7 bases that match TRBD1. With 2 bases clipped from V and 5 bases from J, the junction kept 3 bases outside the gene matches. CDR3 size: 13 residues. CDR1 is SEHNR and CDR2 is FQNEAQ in the germline V gene (reference sequence). This CDR3 is CASSLHGTDEQYF. The part of the CDR3 DNA that was read is TGTGCCAGCAGCTTACACGGGACAGACGAG.

This clone was seen repeatedly, ten times or more. An end of the junction differs from the germline gene, which may be a read error. The observed sequence ends 3 residues before the CDR3 terminus, with the missing tail filled in from the germline J gene. The V and J genes are TRBV6-1 and TRBJ2-7; D call uncertain. The CDR3 is made up of 15 amino acids. Germline values: CDR1 MNHNS, CDR2 SASEGT. CDR3 loop: CASSERHSSSYEQYF. The sequenced CDR3 bases are TGTGCCAGTAGTGAAAGACATTCGAGCTCCTACGAG.

This clone was seen ten or more times. The read is 3 residues too short to cover the CDR3 end, so that end is filled in from the germline J gene. The V and J genes are TRBV20-1 and TRBJ1-4; 8 bases map to TRBD1. Unmatched junction bases numbered 15, after V lost 4 bases and J lost 5 bases. The germline V gene encodes CDR1 DFQATT and CDR2 SNEGSKA (reference sequence). The CDR3 sequence is 17 residues long. The CDR3 bases that were read are TGCAGTGCTACAAAGGGGGACAGGATAGGAGGGAATGAAAAA. Translated: CSATKGDRIGGNEK. The CDR3 in full is CSATKGDRIGGNEKLFF.

This clone was found many times. The CDR3 end falls 3 residues outside the read, so it is completed with the germline J gene. The V gene is TRBV18, the J gene TRBJ1-1, with D possibly TRBD1 on 6 matching bases. Trimming cost V 5 bases and J 1 base, with 8 bases left between them. There are 13 residues in the CDR3. Germline loops: CDR1 KGHSH, CDR2 LQKENI. The covered CDR3 bases are TGTGCCAGCTCAACGGACAGGAACACTGAA. This codes for CASSTDRNTE. The full CDR3 protein reads CASSTDRNTEAFF.

This clone came up many times. Sequencing ends 3 residues short of the CDR3 end; the germline J gene provides the rest. The chain links TRBV12-3 or TRBV12-4 to TRBJ2-1; D gene ambiguous. With 6 bases removed from V and 6 bases from J, the gap between germline ends came to 9 bases. CDR3 length: 12 amino acids. The sequenced CDR3 bases are TGTGCCAGCAGCCAGCTAGGCAATGAG. Its protein is CASSQLGNE. In full, the CDR3 is CASSQLGNEQFF.

This clone was observed at least ten times. The CDR3 end lies 3 residues beyond the end of the read and is filled in from the germline J gene. This chain joins TRBV2 and TRBJ2-5, with 11 bases that match TRBD2. The junction had 7 bases not matched to a gene; V was cut back by 5 bases and J by 5 bases. Germline V gives CDR1 SNHLY, CDR2 FYNNEI. This CDR3 region has 15 residues. Here the CDR3 reads CASSTRLAGKETQYF. The part of the CDR3 DNA that was read is TGTGCCAGCAGTACCCGACTAGCGGGGAAGGAGACC. Together with reference TRBV2 and TRBJ2-5, the CDR3 gives the full variable domain: EPEVTQTPSHQVTQMGQEVILRCVPISNHLYFYWYRQILGQKVEFLVSFYNNEISEKSEIFDDQFSVERPDGSNFTLKIRSTKLEDSAMYFCASSTRLAGKETQYFGPGTRLLVL.

This clone showed up many times. Coverage ceases 3 residues before the CDR3 finishes, and the germline J gene fills in the end. Other DNA sequences in this sample translate to the same CDR3. The V call is TRBV20-1, the J call TRBJ2-1; TRBD2 is a possible D gene (5 bases). Germline loops: CDR1 DFQATT, CDR2 SNEGSKA (reference sequence). The ends were cut back, 0 bases at V and 2 bases at J, with 17 bases in the middle. The length of the CDR3 is 17 residues. The CDR3 is CSARDRRKRQTYNEQFF. The part of the CDR3 DNA that was read is TGCAGTGCTAGAGATCGTAGGAAGCGGCAGACCTACAATGAG.

This clone was picked up many times. The DNA ends 3 residues before the CDR3 does, and the rest of the CDR3 is filled in from the germline J gene. V is TRBV7-8 and J is TRBJ2-7; D gene uncertain. The CDR3 is made up of 18 amino acids. Trimming left V 3 bases short and J 0 bases short, with 21 bases between. Germline V gene sequence: CDR1 SGHVS, CDR2 FQNEAQ. The chain's CDR3 is CASSFLLLNGGNSYEQYF. The CDR3 DNA, read in part, is TGTGCCAGCAGCTTCCTCCTCTTAAATGGCGGAAACTCCTACGAG.

This clone was counted many times. The read gets to within 3 residues of the CDR3 end, and the germline J gene fills in the rest. This chain joins TRBV10-3 and TRBJ1-2, with 7 bases lining up with TRBD1. V shed 0 bases and J 4 bases; nucleotides not matched to a gene: 5. The CDR3 runs 15 residues. The germline gives CDR1 ENHRY, CDR2 SYGVKD. The DNA read from the CDR3 is TGTGCCATCAGTGAGTCGAGGGGGCACAGCTATGGC. It yields the protein CAISESRGHSYG. The complete CDR3 sequence is CAISESRGHSYGYTF.

This clone appeared many times. The read comes to an end 3 residues before the CDR3 does, leaving the germline J gene to fill in the end. The chain carries TRBV12-3 or TRBV12-4 and TRBJ1-2; D unclear. CDR3 size: 14 residues. Trimming pared 4 bases from V and 5 bases from J, leaving 14 bases between. The CDR3 sequence is CASSSSGEKYGYTF. CDR3 DNA, as far as it was read: TGTGCCAGCAGTTCCAGCGGTGAGAAGTATGGC.

This clone has at least ten counts. The CDR3 is cut off 3 residues early in the read; its end comes from the germline J gene. This chain uses TRBV19 with TRBJ1-2; no clear D. The V gene lost 3 bases and the J gene lost 5 bases, with 10 bases spanning the gap. CDR3 length: 13 amino acids. The V gene's germline CDR1 is LNHDA and CDR2 SQIVND (reference sequence). The sequenced part of the CDR3 DNA is TGTGCCAGTAGTATGGAACAGTCTTATGGC. It codes for CASSMEQSYG. The whole CDR3 sequence is CASSMEQSYGYTF.